This T cell receptor (beta chain) was documented in a study of shared clonotypes between healthy human individuals. TCRdb's copy holds only in-frame clones and misses some; the assay was immunoSEQ multiplex PCR. This sample has about 2.4 million clones; 93% occur once, and the top ten carry more than 0.35%. Trimming stripped 4 bases from V and 1 base from J, with 9 bases between. Germline assignment: CDR1 SGHDT and CDR2 YYEEEE. The CDR3 sequence is 13 residues long. The chain combines TRBV5-6 with TRBJ2-7, with unresolved D. The sequencing input was naive CD4+ T cells from PBMCs. Subset given: CD45RA+ positively selected. The receptor was derived from a man aged 18 to 29 in good health. Some clones in this sample may be carry-over from other donors' samples. CDR3 region: CASSLAPSYEQYF. The CDR3, as DNA: TGTGCCAGCAGCCTGGCCCCATCCTACGAGCAGTACTTC. The variable domain in full, completed from reference TRBV5-6 and TRBJ2-7, reads DAGVTQSPTHLIKTRGQQVTLRCSPKSGHDTVSWYQQALGQGPQFIFQYYEEEERQRGNFPDRFSGHQFPNYSSELNVNALLLGDSALYLCASSLAPSYEQYFGPGTRLTVT.